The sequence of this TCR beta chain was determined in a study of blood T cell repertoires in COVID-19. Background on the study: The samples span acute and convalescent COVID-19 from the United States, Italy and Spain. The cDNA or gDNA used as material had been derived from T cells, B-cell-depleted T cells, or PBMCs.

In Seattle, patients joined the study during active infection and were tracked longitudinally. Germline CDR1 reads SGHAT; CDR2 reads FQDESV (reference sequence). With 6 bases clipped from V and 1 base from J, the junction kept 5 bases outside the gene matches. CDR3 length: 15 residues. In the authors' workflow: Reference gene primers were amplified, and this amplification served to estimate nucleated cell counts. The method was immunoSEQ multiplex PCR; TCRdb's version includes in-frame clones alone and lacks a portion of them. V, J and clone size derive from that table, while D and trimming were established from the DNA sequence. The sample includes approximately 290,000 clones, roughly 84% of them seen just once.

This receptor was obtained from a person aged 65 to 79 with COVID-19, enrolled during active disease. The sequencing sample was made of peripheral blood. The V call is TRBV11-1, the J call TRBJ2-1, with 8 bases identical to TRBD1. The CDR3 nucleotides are TGTGCCAGCAGTCGAGGACAGGGATCCTACAATGAGCAGTTCTTC. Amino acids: CASSRGQGSYNEQFF.